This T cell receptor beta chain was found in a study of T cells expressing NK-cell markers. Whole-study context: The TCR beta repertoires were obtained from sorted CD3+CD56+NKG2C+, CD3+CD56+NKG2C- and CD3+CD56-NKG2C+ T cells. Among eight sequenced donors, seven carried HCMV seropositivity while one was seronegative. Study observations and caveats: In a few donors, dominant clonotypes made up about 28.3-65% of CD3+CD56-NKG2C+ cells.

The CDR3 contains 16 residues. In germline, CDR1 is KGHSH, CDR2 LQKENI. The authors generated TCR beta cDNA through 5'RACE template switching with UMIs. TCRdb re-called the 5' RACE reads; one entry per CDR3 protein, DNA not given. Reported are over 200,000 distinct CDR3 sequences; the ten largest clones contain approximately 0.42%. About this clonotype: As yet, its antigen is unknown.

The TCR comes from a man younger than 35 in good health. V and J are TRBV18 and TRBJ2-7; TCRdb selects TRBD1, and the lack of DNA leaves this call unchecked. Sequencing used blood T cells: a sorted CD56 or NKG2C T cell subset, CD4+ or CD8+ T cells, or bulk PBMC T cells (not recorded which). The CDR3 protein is CASSQLRDGSSYEQYF. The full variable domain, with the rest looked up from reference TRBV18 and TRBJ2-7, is NAGVMQNPRHLVRRRGQEARLRCSPMKGHSHVYWYRQLPEEGLKFMVYLQKENIIDESGMPKERFSAEFPKEGPSILRIQQVVRGDSAAYFCASSQLRDGSSYEQYFGPGTRLTVT.